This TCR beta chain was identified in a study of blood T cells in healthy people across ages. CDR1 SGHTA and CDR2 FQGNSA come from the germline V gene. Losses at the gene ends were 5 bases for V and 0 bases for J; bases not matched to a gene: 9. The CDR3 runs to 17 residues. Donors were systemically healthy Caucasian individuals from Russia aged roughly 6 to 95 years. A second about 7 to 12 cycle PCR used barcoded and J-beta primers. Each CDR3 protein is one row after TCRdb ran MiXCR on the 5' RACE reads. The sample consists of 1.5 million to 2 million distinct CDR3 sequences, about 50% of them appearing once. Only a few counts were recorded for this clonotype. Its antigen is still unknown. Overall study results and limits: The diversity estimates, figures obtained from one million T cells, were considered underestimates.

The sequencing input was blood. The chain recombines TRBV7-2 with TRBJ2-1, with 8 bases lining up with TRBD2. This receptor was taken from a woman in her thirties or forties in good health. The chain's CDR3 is CASSVTPGGSSYNEQFF. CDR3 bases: TGTGCCAGCAGCGTAACCCCGGGGGGGAGCTCCTACAATGAGCAGTTCTTC.